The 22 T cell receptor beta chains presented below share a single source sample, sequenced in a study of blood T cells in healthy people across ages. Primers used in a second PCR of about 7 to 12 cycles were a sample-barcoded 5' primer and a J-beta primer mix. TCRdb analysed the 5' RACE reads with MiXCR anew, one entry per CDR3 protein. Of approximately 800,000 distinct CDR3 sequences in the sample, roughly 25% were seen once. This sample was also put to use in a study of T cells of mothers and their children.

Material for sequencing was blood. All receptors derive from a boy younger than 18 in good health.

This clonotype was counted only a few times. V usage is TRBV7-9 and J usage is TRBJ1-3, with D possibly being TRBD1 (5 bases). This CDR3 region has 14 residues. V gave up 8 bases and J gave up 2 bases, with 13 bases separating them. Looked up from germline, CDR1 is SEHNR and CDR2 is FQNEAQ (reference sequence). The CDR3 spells CASLVLGAGNTIYF. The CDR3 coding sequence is TGTGCCAGCTTAGTTTTAGGGGCTGGAAACACCATATATTTT.

In DNA form, the CDR3 reads TGCGCCAGCAGCTCATCGACTAGCTCGAACTGGGGGTCCGGGGAGCTGTTTTTT. Translated, it gives CASSSSTSSNWGSGELFF. This chain links TRBV5-1 with TRBJ2-2, with TRBD2 matching 7 bases. V lost 3 bases, J lost 6 bases, and 17 bases stayed unmatched. From germline, CDR1 is SGHRS and CDR2 YFSETQ. The CDR3 consists of 18 residues.

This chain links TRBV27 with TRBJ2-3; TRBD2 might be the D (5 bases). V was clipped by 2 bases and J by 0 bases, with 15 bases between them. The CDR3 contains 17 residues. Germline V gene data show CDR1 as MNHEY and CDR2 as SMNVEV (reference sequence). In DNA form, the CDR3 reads TGTGCCAGCAGTTTAATCCTCAGCGGTACTAGCACAGATACGCAGTATTTT. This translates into CASSLILSGTSTDTQYF.

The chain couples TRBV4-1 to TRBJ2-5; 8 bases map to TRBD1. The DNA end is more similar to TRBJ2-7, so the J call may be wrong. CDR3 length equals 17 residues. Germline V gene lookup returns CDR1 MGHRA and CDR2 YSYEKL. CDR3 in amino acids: CASSQDLGQAYSYEQYF. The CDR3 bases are TGCGCCAGCAGCCAAGATCTGGGACAGGCCTACTCCTACGAGCAGTACTTC.

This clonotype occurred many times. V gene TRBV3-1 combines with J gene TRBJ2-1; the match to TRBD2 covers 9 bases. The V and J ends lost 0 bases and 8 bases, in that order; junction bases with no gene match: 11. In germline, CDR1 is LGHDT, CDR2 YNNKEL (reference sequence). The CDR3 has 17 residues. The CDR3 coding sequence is TGTGCCAGCAGCCAAGATTCCGGAGCGGGAGGATGGCATGAGCAGTTCTTC. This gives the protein CASSQDSGAGGWHEQFF.

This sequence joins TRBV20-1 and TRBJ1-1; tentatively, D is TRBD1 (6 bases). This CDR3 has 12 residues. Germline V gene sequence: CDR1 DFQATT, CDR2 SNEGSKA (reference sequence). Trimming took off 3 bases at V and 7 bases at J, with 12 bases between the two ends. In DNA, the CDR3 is TGCAGTGCTAGCAGGGGTAGTGATGAAGCTTTCTTT. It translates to CSASRGSDEAFF.

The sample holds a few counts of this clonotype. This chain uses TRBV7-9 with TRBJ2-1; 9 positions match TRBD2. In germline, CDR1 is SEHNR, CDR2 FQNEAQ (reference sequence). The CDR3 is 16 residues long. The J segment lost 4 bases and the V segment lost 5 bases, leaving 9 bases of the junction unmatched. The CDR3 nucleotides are TGTGCCAGCAGCCCCGTTGATAGCGGGAGTTACAATGAGCAGTTCTTC. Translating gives CASSPVDSGSYNEQFF.

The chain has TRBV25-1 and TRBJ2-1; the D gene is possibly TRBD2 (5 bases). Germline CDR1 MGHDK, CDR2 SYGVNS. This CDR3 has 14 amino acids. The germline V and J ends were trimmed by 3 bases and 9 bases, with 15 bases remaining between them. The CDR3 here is CASSDILDEAEQFF. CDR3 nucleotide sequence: TGTGCCAGCAGTGATATACTAGATGAGGCTGAGCAGTTCTTC.

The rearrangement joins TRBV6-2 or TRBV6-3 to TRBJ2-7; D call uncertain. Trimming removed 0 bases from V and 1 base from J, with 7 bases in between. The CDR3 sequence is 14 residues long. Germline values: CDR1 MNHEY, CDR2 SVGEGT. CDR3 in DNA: TGTGCCAGCAGTTACTCCGACTTTTCCTACGAGCAGTACTTC. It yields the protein CASSYSDFSYEQYF.

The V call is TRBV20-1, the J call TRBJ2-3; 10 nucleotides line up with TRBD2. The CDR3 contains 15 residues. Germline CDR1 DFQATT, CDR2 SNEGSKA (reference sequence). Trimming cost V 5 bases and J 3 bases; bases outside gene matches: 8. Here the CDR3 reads CSALAGTSVTDTQYF. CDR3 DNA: TGCAGTGCTCTCGCCGGGACTAGCGTGACAGATACGCAGTATTTT.

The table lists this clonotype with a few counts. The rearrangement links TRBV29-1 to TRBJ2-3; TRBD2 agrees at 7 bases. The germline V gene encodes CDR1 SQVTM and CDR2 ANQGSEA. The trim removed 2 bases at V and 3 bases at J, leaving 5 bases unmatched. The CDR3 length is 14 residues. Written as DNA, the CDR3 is TGCAGCGTTGAACCGTGGGAGGGAACAGATACGCAGTATTTT. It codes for CSVEPWEGTDTQYF.

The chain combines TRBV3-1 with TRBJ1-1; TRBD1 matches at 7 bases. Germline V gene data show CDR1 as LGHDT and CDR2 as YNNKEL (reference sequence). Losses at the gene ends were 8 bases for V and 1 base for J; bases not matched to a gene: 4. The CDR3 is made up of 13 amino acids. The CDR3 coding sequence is TGTGCCAGCCGAAGGACAGGGAACACTGAAGCTTTCTTT. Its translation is CASRRTGNTEAFF.

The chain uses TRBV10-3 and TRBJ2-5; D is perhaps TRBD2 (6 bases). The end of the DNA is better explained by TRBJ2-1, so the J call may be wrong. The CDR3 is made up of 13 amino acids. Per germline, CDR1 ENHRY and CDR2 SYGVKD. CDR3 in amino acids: CAISALAIDEQFF. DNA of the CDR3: TGTGCCATCAGCGCACTAGCTATCGATGAGCAGTTCTTC.

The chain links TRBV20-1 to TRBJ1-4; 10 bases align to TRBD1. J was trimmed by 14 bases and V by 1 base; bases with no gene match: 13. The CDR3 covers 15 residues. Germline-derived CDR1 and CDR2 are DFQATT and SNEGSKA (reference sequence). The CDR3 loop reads CSARGQGAFLRGLFF. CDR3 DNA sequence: TGCAGTGCTAGAGGACAGGGGGCGTTTTTGCGAGGTCTGTTTTTT.

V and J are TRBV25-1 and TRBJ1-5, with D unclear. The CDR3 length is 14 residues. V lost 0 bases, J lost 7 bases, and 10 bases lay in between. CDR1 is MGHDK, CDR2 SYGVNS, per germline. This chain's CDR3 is CASSEYGPDQPQHF. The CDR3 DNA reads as TGTGCCAGCAGTGAATACGGTCCGGACCAGCCCCAGCATTTT.

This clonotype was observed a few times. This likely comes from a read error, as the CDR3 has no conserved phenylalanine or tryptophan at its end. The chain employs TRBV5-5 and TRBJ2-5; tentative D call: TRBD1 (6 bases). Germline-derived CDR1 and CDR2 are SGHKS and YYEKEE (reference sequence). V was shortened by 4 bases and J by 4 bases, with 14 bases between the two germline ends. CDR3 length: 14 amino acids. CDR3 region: CASSPEWTVETQYL. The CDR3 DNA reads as TGTGCCAGCAGCCCTGAATGGACAGTAGAGACCCAGTACCTC.

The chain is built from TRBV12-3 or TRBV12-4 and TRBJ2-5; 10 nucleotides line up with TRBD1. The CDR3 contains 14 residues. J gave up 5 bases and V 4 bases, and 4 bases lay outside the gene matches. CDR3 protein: CASSSTGGVETQYF. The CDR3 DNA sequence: TGTGCCAGCAGTTCGACAGGGGGCGTGGAGACCCAGTACTTC.

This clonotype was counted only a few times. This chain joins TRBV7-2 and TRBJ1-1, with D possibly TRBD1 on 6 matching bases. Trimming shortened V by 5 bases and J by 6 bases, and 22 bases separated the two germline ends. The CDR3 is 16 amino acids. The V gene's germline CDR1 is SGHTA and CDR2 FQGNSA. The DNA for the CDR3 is TGTGCCAGCAGCGAACGACAGGACACCCCGGGGTCTGAAGCTTTCTTT. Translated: CASSERQDTPGSEAFF.

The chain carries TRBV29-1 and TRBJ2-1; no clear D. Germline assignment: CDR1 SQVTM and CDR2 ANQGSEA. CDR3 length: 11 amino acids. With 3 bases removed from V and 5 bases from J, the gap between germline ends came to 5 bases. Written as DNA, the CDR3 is TGCAGCGTTGAGGTCGACAATGAGCAGTTCTTC. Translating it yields CSVEVDNEQFF.

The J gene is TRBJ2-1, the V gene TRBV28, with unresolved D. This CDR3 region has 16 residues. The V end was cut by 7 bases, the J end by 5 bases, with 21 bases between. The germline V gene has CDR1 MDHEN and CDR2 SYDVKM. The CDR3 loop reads CASTTGSINSNNEQFF. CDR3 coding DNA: TGTGCCAGCACCACCGGGTCGATTAACTCGAACAATGAGCAGTTCTTC.

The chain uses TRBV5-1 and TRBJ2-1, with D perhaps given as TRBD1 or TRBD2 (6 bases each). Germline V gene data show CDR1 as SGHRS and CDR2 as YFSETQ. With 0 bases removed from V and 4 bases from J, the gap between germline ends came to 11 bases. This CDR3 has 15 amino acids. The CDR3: CASSLEGGPYNEQFF. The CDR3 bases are TGCGCCAGCAGCTTGGAGGGGGGACCGTACAATGAGCAGTTCTTC.

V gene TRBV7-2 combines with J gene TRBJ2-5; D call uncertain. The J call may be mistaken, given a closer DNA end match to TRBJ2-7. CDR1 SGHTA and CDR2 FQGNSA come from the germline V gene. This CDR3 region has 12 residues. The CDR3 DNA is TGTGCCAGCAGTTCGACTTTTGACGAGCAGTACTTC. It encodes CASSSTFDEQYF.